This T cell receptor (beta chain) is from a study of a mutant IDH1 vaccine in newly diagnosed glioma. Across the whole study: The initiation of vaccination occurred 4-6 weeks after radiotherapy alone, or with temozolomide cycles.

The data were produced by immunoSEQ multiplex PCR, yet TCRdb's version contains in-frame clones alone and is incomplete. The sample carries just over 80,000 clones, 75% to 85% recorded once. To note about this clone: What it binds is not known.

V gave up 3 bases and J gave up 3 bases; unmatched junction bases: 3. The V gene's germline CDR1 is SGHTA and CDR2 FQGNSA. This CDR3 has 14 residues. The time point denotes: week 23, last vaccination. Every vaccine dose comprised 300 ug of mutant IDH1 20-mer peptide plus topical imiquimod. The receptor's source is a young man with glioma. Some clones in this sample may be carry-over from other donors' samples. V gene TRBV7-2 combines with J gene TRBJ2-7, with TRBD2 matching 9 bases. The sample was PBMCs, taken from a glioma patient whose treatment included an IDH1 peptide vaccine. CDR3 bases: TGTGCCAGCAGCTTGGCGGGAGGGATCTACGAGCAGTACTTC. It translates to CASSLAGGIYEQYF.